This entry is about one T cell receptor beta chain. Its target is not known. With the 5' RACE reads reprocessed, TCRdb shows one record per CDR3 protein and no DNA. Its table records approximately 400,000 distinct CDR3 sequences. The data belong to a study of monozygotic twins with inflammatory bowel disease. Regarding the study as a whole: IBD patients showed reduced TCRbeta diversity (inverse Simpson) versus healthy co-twins.

The length of the CDR3 is 14 residues. CDR1 is LNHDA and CDR2 is SQIVND in the germline V gene (reference sequence). Sequenced sample: blood. The origin of this receptor is a human donor with ulcerative colitis or Crohn's disease, or a healthy co-twin of an affected twin (not recorded which). The chain links TRBV19 to TRBJ2-7; as DNA is missing, the TRBD2 call by TCRdb cannot be tested. The CDR3 here is CASSIWAGNYEQYF.